Each of the 13 T cell receptor beta chains below was sequenced from the same sample in a study of blood T cell repertoires in COVID-19 (dated by TCRdb to 2018 to 2021). The library was made by the immunoSEQ multiplex PCR assay. TCRdb took this table from immuneACCESS and kept in-frame rearrangements with V and J called. Such tables lack part of the clones; where checked against another copy, unresolved V genes explain under half of the gap, and the rest is unexplained. In all, the sample holds 150,000 to 200,000 clones, and 82% of those were seen once. The ten largest clones capture about 7.7% of the sample. Material for sequencing was peripheral blood. These receptor sequences come from a woman in her forties with COVID-19, enrolled during active disease.

The gene calls are TRBV9 and TRBJ2-7, with 11 bases that match TRBD2. The V gene's germline CDR1 is SGDLS and CDR2 YYNGEE. V trimming: 3 bases; J trimming: 2 bases; junction bases outside the gene matches: 13. The CDR3 runs 18 residues. This CDR3 is CASSANPTGTSGTYEQYF. In DNA, the CDR3 is TGTGCCAGCAGCGCAAACCCCACCGGGACTAGCGGTACCTACGAGCAGTACTTC.

The rearrangement joins TRBV5-1 to TRBJ1-6; D not certain. Germline lookup yields CDR1 SGHRS and CDR2 YFSETQ. V was pared by 2 bases and J by 0 bases, with 6 bases between. The CDR3 spans 15 residues. CDR3 coding DNA: TGCGCCAGCAGCTTCGCGGGCTCCTATAATTCACCCCTCCACTTT. Translating it yields CASSFAGSYNSPLHF.

V and J are TRBV19 and TRBJ2-3, with D maybe TRBD1 (5 bases). The germline gives CDR1 LNHDA, CDR2 SQIVND (reference sequence). Trimming left V 0 bases short and J 6 bases short, with 13 bases between. The CDR3 is made up of 15 amino acids. The CDR3 spells CASSIDRQGPDTQYF. DNA for the CDR3: TGTGCCAGTAGTATAGATAGGCAGGGTCCGGATACGCAGTATTTT.

The V call is TRBV9, the J call TRBJ2-1; D is undetermined. With 0 bases removed from V and 6 bases from J, the gap between germline ends came to 7 bases. The CDR3 consists of 13 residues. The germline V gene encodes CDR1 SGDLS and CDR2 YYNGEE. In DNA form, the CDR3 reads TGTGCCAGCAGCGTAGGCAGGCTCAATGAGCAGTTCTTC. This gives the protein CASSVGRLNEQFF.

This chain connects TRBV10-2 to TRBJ2-1, with TRBD1 identical over 7 bases. CDR1 and CDR2 from the germline V gene are WSHSY and SAAADI. V shed 4 bases and J 2 bases; nucleotides not matched to a gene: 8. The CDR3 length is 16 residues. The CDR3 loop reads CASSVYPGGTYNEQFF. For the CDR3, the DNA is TGCGCCAGCAGTGTCTACCCAGGGGGAACCTACAATGAGCAGTTCTTC.

The V gene is TRBV2, the J gene TRBJ1-2; TRBD1 might be the D (5 bases). V shed 4 bases and J shed 0 bases, with 9 bases lying between them. Germline values: CDR1 SNHLY, CDR2 FYNNEI. The CDR3 is 14 amino acids. CDR3 nucleotide sequence: TGTGCCAGCAGTGGGACAAGTTCTAACTATGGCTACACCTTC. Translated: CASSGTSSNYGYTF.

This chain uses TRBV29-1 with TRBJ2-6; D call uncertain. The CDR3 sequence is 14 residues long. The V and J ends lost 3 bases and 1 base respectively, with 7 bases between them. CDR1 is SQVTM and CDR2 is ANQGSEA in the germline V gene. The CDR3 loop is CSVDAESGANVLTF. CDR3 DNA sequence: TGCAGCGTTGATGCGGAATCTGGGGCCAACGTCCTGACTTTC.

This clone came up a few times. The chain employs TRBV6-5 and TRBJ2-2; no reliable D call. With 5 bases removed from V and 0 bases from J, the gap between germline ends came to 10 bases. Germline loops: CDR1 MNHEY, CDR2 SVGAGI. The CDR3 runs to 15 residues. CDR3: CASSRPSANTGELFF. The CDR3 DNA is TGTGCCAGCAGTCGTCCGAGTGCGAACACCGGGGAGCTGTTTTTT.

The chain employs TRBV4-1 and TRBJ2-4, with 12 bases aligning to TRBD2. The CDR3 totals 16 residues. The germline V gene encodes CDR1 MGHRA and CDR2 YSYEKL. Germline trimming cut 0 bases from V and 12 bases from J; bases unmatched to any gene: 9. The CDR3 loop is CASSQDLASGRANQYF. CDR3 sequence (DNA): TGCGCCAGCAGCCAAGATTTGGCTAGCGGGAGGGCGAATCAGTACTTC.

The rearrangement joins TRBV7-3 to TRBJ2-7; possible D gene TRBD1, 5 bases. Germline CDR1 SGHTA, CDR2 FQGTGA. Trimming took off 2 bases at V and 4 bases at J, with 9 bases between the two ends. CDR3 size: 13 residues. The CDR3 reads CASSLQGGYEQYF. CDR3 in DNA: TGTGCCAGCAGCTTACAGGGCGGTTACGAGCAGTACTTC.

V and J are TRBV13 and TRBJ2-7; no reliable D call. Trimming left V 10 bases short and J 2 bases short, with 18 bases between. The CDR3 loop spans 14 amino acids. The germline V gene encodes CDR1 PRHDT and CDR2 FYEKMQ (reference sequence). The CDR3 region is CATALIDYAYEQYF. CDR3 DNA: TGTGCCACCGCACTCATAGATTATGCCTACGAGCAGTACTTC.

Comments on this clone: An end of the junction differs from the germline gene, which may be a read error. Other DNA sequences in this sample translate to the same CDR3. The chain carries TRBV3-1 (or the pseudogene TRBV3-2) and TRBJ1-3; D call uncertain. The CDR3 totals 16 residues. The germline V gene encodes CDR1 LGHDT and CDR2 YNNKEL (reference sequence). The CDR3 loop is CASSQVSDTSGNTIYF. Written as DNA, the CDR3 is TGTGCTAGCAGCCAAGTTTCAGACACCTCTGGAAACACCATATATTTT.

The chain joins TRBV4-1 to TRBJ1-1, with 7 positions matching TRBD1. The germline V gene has CDR1 MGHRA and CDR2 YSYEKL. The ends lost 3 bases at V and 7 bases at J; junction bases unmatched: 14. The CDR3 sequence is 16 residues long. The CDR3 loop is CASSQIKTGTAHEAFF. DNA of the CDR3: TGCGCCAGCAGCCAGATAAAGACCGGGACAGCGCATGAAGCTTTCTTT.